Sequencing of this TCR beta chain was carried out in a study of blood T cell repertoires in COVID-19. Study-wide context: Samples came from the United States, Italy and Spain, spanning acute and convalescent COVID-19. T cells, B-cell-depleted T cells, or PBMCs supplied cDNA or gDNA.

Germline values: CDR1 SGHTA, CDR2 FQGTGA. V lost 1 base and J lost 2; bases outside the gene matches: 3. The length of the CDR3 is 15 residues. Original data processing: For nucleated cells, counts were estimated from reference gene primer amplification. The table came from immunoSEQ multiplex PCR; TCRdb's copy has only in-frame clones and leaves some out. V and J calls and clone size are copied from that table; D and trimming were computed from the DNA. This table holds about 120,000 clones, around 90% found once. The receptor's source is a human donor in a cohort sampled during active COVID-19. This chain links TRBV7-3 with TRBJ2-3; 7 bases line up with TRBD1. The sample consisted of peripheral blood. CDR3 sequence: CASSLMGTDTDTQYF. As DNA, the CDR3 is TGTGCCAGCAGCTTAATGGGGACAGACACAGATACGCAGTATTTT.